Listed below are T cell receptor beta chains from one sample, sequenced in a study of T cell responses to AZD1222 COVID-19 vaccine. Repertoires were generated with immunoSEQ multiplex PCR, while TCRdb's copy carries only in-frame clones and drops some. The sample contains some 130,000 clones, approximately 91% of which appear only once. The sample here was peripheral blood, taken 28 days after the second AZD1222 dose. These receptors originate from an adult who received the AZD1222 COVID-19 vaccine. Both conserved end residues are trimmed from each CDR3. Each record gives: CDR3 length, J gene, V gene, CDR3 protein.

CDR3 length: 11
J gene: TRBJ2-7
V gene: TRBV7-9
CDR3 protein: ASSPSSSYEQY

CDR3 length: 13
J gene: TRBJ2-7
V gene: TRBV5-1
CDR3 protein: ASSRQGTLSYEQY

CDR3 length: 15
J gene: TRBJ1-5
V gene: TRBV5-1
CDR3 protein: ASSLGVDSNSNQPQH

CDR3 length: 11
J gene: TRBJ1-1
V gene: TRBV11-3
CDR3 protein: ASSFGSGAEAF

CDR3 length: 14
J gene: TRBJ2-3
V gene: TRBV18
CDR3 protein: ASSPASGRAYDTQY

CDR3 length: 13
J gene: TRBJ2-1
V gene: TRBV6-4
CDR3 protein: ASRPSWSSYNEQF

CDR3 length: 13
J gene: TRBJ2-6
V gene: TRBV30
CDR3 protein: AWSNAFRGANVLT

CDR3 length: 16
J gene: TRBJ1-6
V gene: TRBV3-1/TRBV3-2
CDR3 protein: ASSQWDRPSSYNSPLH

CDR3 length: 13
J gene: TRBJ1-6
V gene: TRBV19
CDR3 protein: ASSILQGRNSPLH

CDR3 length: 15
J gene: TRBJ2-2
V gene: TRBV5-1
CDR3 protein: ASSLGPAGGDTGELF

CDR3 length: 10
J gene: TRBJ2-7
V gene: TRBV28
CDR3 protein: ASSPPTREQY

CDR3 length: 12
J gene: TRBJ1-5
V gene: TRBV2
CDR3 protein: ASSDRQENQPQH

CDR3 length: 11
J gene: TRBJ1-1
V gene: TRBV3-1/TRBV3-2
CDR3 protein: ASSQGQGAEAF

CDR3 length: 11
J gene: TRBJ2-6
V gene: TRBV11-1
CDR3 protein: ASSPGGANVLT

CDR3 length: 13
J gene: TRBJ2-1
V gene: TRBV10-2
CDR3 protein: ASSESRQGANEQF

CDR3 length: 12
J gene: TRBJ2-5
V gene: TRBV6-1
CDR3 protein: ASSETRFRETQY

CDR3 length: 11
J gene: TRBJ2-3
V gene: TRBV29-1
CDR3 protein: SGGTGQRDTQY

CDR3 length: 13
J gene: TRBJ1-4
V gene: TRBV23-1
CDR3 protein: ASSQSGTVSEKLF

CDR3 length: 11
J gene: TRBJ2-7
V gene: TRBV29-1
CDR3 protein: SVAGGGTYEQY

CDR3 length: 11
J gene: TRBJ2-2
V gene: TRBV24-1
CDR3 protein: ATRERDTGELF

CDR3 length: 12
J gene: TRBJ2-3
V gene: TRBV6-6
CDR3 protein: ASSYVNPTDTQY

CDR3 length: 10
J gene: TRBJ2-7
V gene: TRBV19
CDR3 protein: ARGVRYYEQY

CDR3 length: 11
J gene: TRBJ2-1
V gene: TRBV14
CDR3 protein: ASSQEHGNEQF

CDR3 length: 9
J gene: TRBJ2-2
V gene: TRBV7-3
CDR3 protein: ASSNTGELF

CDR3 length: 14
J gene: TRBJ2-2
V gene: TRBV20-1
CDR3 protein: SASWGGTSTTGELF

CDR3 length: 15
J gene: TRBJ1-6
V gene: TRBV9
CDR3 protein: ASSVDGRSAPNSPLH

CDR3 length: 12
J gene: TRBJ2-7
V gene: TRBV7-2
CDR3 protein: ASSFGQGPHEQY

CDR3 length: 13
J gene: TRBJ1-3
V gene: TRBV4-2
CDR3 protein: ASSPGGQGGNTIY

CDR3 length: 17
J gene: TRBJ1-2
V gene: TRBV10-3
CDR3 protein: AISPPRDSLPTPNYGYT

CDR3 length: 13
J gene: TRBJ2-5
V gene: TRBV5-1
CDR3 protein: ASSLDPARGGTQY

CDR3 length: 13
J gene: TRBJ2-5
V gene: TRBV5-1
CDR3 protein: ASSLGSGGQETQY

CDR3 length: 12
J gene: TRBJ2-1
V gene: TRBV9
CDR3 protein: ASSVGVGGGEQF

CDR3 length: 10
J gene: TRBJ1-4
V gene: TRBV5-1
CDR3 protein: ASSYSDEKLF

CDR3 length: 11
J gene: TRBJ2-5
V gene: TRBV20-1
CDR3 protein: SASMAGGETQY

CDR3 length: 12
J gene: TRBJ2-3
V gene: TRBV9
CDR3 protein: ASNPGLATDTQY

CDR3 length: 12
J gene: TRBJ1-1
V gene: TRBV7-9
CDR3 protein: ASSTRQGATEAF

CDR3 length: 18
J gene: TRBJ1-6
V gene: TRBV19
CDR3 protein: ASSIRGTGVARSYNSPLH

CDR3 length: 12
J gene: TRBJ1-2
V gene: TRBV14
CDR3 protein: ASSQVQGLYGYT

CDR3 length: 12
J gene: TRBJ2-5
V gene: TRBV6-5
CDR3 protein: ASRDLTGSATQY

CDR3 length: 12
J gene: TRBJ1-3
V gene: TRBV9
CDR3 protein: ASSFQGYGNTIY

CDR3 length: 10
J gene: TRBJ1-1
V gene: TRBV28
CDR3 protein: ASINYRGRAF

CDR3 length: 13
J gene: TRBJ2-7
V gene: TRBV2
CDR3 protein: ASKVGRDRINEQY

CDR3 length: 13
J gene: TRBJ1-2
V gene: TRBV7-7
CDR3 protein: ASRRTGVNVYGYT

CDR3 length: 16
J gene: TRBJ2-3
V gene: TRBV2
CDR3 protein: ASSGIPVLRTGGDTQY

CDR3 length: 11
J gene: TRBJ1-2
V gene: TRBV7-9
CDR3 protein: AVRATQGYGYT

CDR3 length: 10
J gene: TRBJ1-5
V gene: TRBV10-3
CDR3 protein: ASKERGQPQH

CDR3 length: 13
J gene: TRBJ1-5
V gene: TRBV6-4
CDR3 protein: ASSDVIGADQPQH

CDR3 length: 11
J gene: TRBJ1-1
V gene: TRBV30
CDR3 protein: AWKAWKGDGAF

CDR3 length: 12
J gene: TRBJ2-5
V gene: TRBV6-5
CDR3 protein: ASSRLAGRETQY

CDR3 length: 10
J gene: TRBJ2-2
V gene: TRBV12-3/TRBV12-4
CDR3 protein: ASRQGAGELF

CDR3 length: 14
J gene: TRBJ1-2
V gene: TRBV5-6
CDR3 protein: ASRSASAIFVYGYT

CDR3 length: 9
J gene: TRBJ2-7
V gene: TRBV6-6
CDR3 protein: ASSTNWRAI

CDR3 length: 17
J gene: TRBJ2-6
V gene: TRBV10-3
CDR3 protein: AIGRLSEGPSSGANVLT